This T cell receptor (beta chain) was profiled in a study of blood T cell repertoires in COVID-19. About the research overall: Researchers got acute and convalescent COVID-19 samples from the United States, Italy and Spain. Nucleic acid was either cDNA or gDNA, and it came from T cells, B-cell-depleted T cells, or PBMCs.

The CDR3 is 18 amino acids. The V segment lost 6 bases and the J segment 0 bases; nucleotides outside the gene matches: 14. Germline loops: CDR1 SGHVS, CDR2 FNYEAQ. Source study methods: Quantification of nucleated cells was approximated via reference gene primer amplification. Using immunoSEQ multiplex PCR, the repertoire was profiled, and TCRdb retains in-frame clones only, with some absent. V and J calls and clone size are as listed in that table; D and trimming were resolved from the DNA. The sample includes 310,000 or so clones, approximately 86% of them seen just once. Seattle participants joined during active infection and were tracked over time.

V usage is TRBV7-6 and J usage is TRBJ2-4; 7 bases are a match to TRBD1. Sequenced input: peripheral blood. The source is a man aged 30 to 45 with COVID-19, enrolled during active disease. The CDR3 DNA reads TGTGCCAGCAGTTCCACTCCTCGGACAGGTCTAGCCAAAAACATTCAGTACTTC. It encodes CASSSTPRTGLAKNIQYF.